Listed here are 15 T cell receptor beta chains from one sample, sequenced in a study of T cells in Graves' hyperthyroidism and ophthalmopathy. RNA transcripts gave rise to amplified TCR beta CDR3 regions. Researchers ran a first-round RT-PCR on the TCR CDR3 using the HTBI primer set. A single record per CDR3 protein comes from TCRdb applying MiXCR to the multiplex PCR reads. The sample shows around 580,000 distinct CDR3 sequences, 46% of them seen only once. The sample comprised peripheral blood or thyroid tissue (not recorded which). All receptors come from a woman younger than 35 with Graves' hyperthyroidism.

This clonotype was picked up many times. V is TRBV27 and J is TRBJ1-2, with D possibly being TRBD1 (5 bases). The germline V gene has CDR1 MNHEY and CDR2 SMNVEV (reference sequence). Trimming took 4 bases from V and 6 from J, leaving 9 bases between them. This CDR3 comprises 12 residues. The CDR3 region is CASSSGVDGYTF. The CDR3 coding sequence is TGTGCCAGCAGTTCGGGGGTTGATGGCTACACCTTC.

This clonotype was counted ten times or more. The rearrangement links TRBV12-3 or TRBV12-4 to TRBJ1-5; TRBD1 is a possible D gene (5 bases). This CDR3 spans 12 amino acids. V lost 1 base to trimming and J lost 11 bases, with 9 bases between them. The CDR3 coding sequence is TGTGCCAGCAGTTTAGGGGGACGGTCCCAGCATTTT. Translation: CASSLGGRSQHF.

Ten or more counts support this clonotype. J is TRBJ2-2 and V is TRBV12-3 or TRBV12-4; D not resolved. V was clipped by 3 bases and J by 7 bases, with 9 bases between them. This CDR3 comprises 13 residues. For the CDR3, the DNA is TGTGCCAGCAGTTTCTCTTCTGGCGGGGAGCTGTTTTTT. Amino acids: CASSFSSGGELFF.

This chain uses TRBV20-1 with TRBJ2-4; possibly TRBD2 for D (6 bases). Germline V gene lookup returns CDR1 DFQATT and CDR2 SNEGSKA (reference sequence). The CDR3 has 18 residues. The V end lost 6 bases, the J end lost 3 bases, and 27 bases lay between the germline ends. The CDR3 region is CSASDPTRRELGKNIQYF. CDR3 nucleotides: TGCAGTGCCAGTGACCCGACTAGACGGGAGCTAGGCAAAAACATTCAGTACTTC.

The genes are TRBV13 and TRBJ1-4; perhaps TRBD1 as D (5 bases). The germline V gene has CDR1 PRHDT and CDR2 FYEKMQ (reference sequence). This CDR3 is built from 17 residues. V dropped 0 bases and J dropped 3 bases, with 14 bases sitting between them. The CDR3 here is CASSLGAPQGPNEKLFF. For the CDR3, the DNA is TGTGCCAGCAGCTTAGGAGCGCCGCAGGGACCTAATGAAAAACTGTTTTTT.

As concerns this clonotype: A much larger clone lies a single base off, so this may be a read error. J is TRBJ2-7 and V is TRBV6-2 or TRBV6-3; possibly TRBD1 for D (6 bases). The germline V gene encodes CDR1 MNHEY and CDR2 SVGEGT. The CDR3 is 11 residues long. V lost 7 bases, J lost 8 bases, and 12 bases lay in between. CDR3 amino acids: CASTLQGKQYF. The CDR3 region has the DNA TGTGCCAGCACCCTACAGGGAAAGCAGTACTTC.

This clonotype was picked up a small number of times. This rearrangement joins TRBV30 to TRBJ2-7; 7 positions match TRBD2. CDR3 size: 13 residues. The V and J ends lost 0 bases and 5 bases, in that order; junction bases with no gene match: 4. CDR1 is GTSNPN, CDR2 SVGIG, per germline (reference sequence). CDR3 coding DNA: TGTGCCTGGAGTGTATACAGCGGGGACGAGCAGTACTTC. Translating it yields CAWSVYSGDEQYF.

The chain uses TRBV2 and TRBJ1-5; D might be TRBD1 (5 bases). Trimming took 9 bases from V and 7 from J, leaving 16 bases between them. The germline V gene has CDR1 SNHLY and CDR2 FYNNEI. The CDR3 covers 13 residues. In DNA form, the CDR3 reads TGTGCCAGGGGGGAGCGGGAATCCCAGCCCCAGCATTTT. Residues: CARGERESQPQHF.

CDR3 coding DNA: TGTGCCACCAGTGAGGAACTAGCGGGCACCGGGGAGCTGTTTTTT. It translates to CATSEELAGTGELFF. The V and J genes are TRBV24-1 and TRBJ2-2, with 9 bases fitting TRBD2. This CDR3 has 15 residues. CDR1 KGHDR and CDR2 SFDVKD come from the germline V gene. The V gene end was trimmed by 4 bases and the J gene end by 4 bases; junction bases not matched to a gene: 3.

Points on this clonotype: A much larger clone sits a single nucleotide away, making a read error possible. The genes are TRBV9 and TRBJ1-2, with D uncertain. This CDR3 contains 17 residues. The V gene's germline CDR1 is SGDLS and CDR2 YYNGEE. V lost 6 bases and J 4 bases, leaving 25 bases between the germline ends. The CDR3: CASTGGRAPTTGYGYTF. The CDR3 nucleotides read TGTGCCAGCACCGGTGGTCGGGCGCCTACAACTGGCTATGGCTACACCTTC.

This clonotype has a handful of counts. This chain links TRBV30 with TRBJ2-7; D unclear. The CDR3 is 13 residues long. Trimming took 0 bases from V and 4 from J, leaving 10 bases between them. Germline assignment: CDR1 GTSNPN and CDR2 SVGIG (reference sequence). CDR3 DNA sequence: TGTGCCTGGAGTGTAGGAAACGATTACGAGCAGTACTTC. Its translation is CAWSVGNDYEQYF.

The J gene is TRBJ2-5, the V gene TRBV7-2; no firm D call. Germline CDR1 reads SGHTA; CDR2 reads FQGNSA. The length of the CDR3 is 11 residues. This CDR3 reads CATPEPGTQYF. The CDR3, as DNA: TGTGCTACACCGGAACCGGGCACCCAGTACTTC.

The sample holds many counts of this clonotype. The chain employs TRBV6-5 and TRBJ2-7, with TRBD2 as a possible D gene (6 bases). Germline assignment: CDR1 MNHEY and CDR2 SVGAGI. V shed 8 bases and J shed 2 bases, with 22 bases lying between them. This CDR3 has 16 residues. This CDR3 reads CASRGSVIARPYEQYF. The CDR3 DNA sequence: TGTGCCAGCCGGGGGAGTGTGATAGCGCGACCCTACGAGCAGTACTTC.

Only a few counts were recorded for this clonotype. The chain has TRBV25-1 and TRBJ1-5, with D possibly being TRBD1 (5 bases). The CDR3 has 11 residues. From germline, CDR1 is MGHDK and CDR2 SYGVNS. The CDR3 reads CASRGNQPQHF. CDR3 DNA: TGTGCTAGCCGGGGGAATCAGCCCCAGCATTTT.

Worth noting for this clonotype: The conserved phenylalanine or tryptophan normally closing the CDR3 is absent here, so this likely arose from a read error. The DNA is omitted, as the CDR3 cannot be located on it reliably, and the CDR3 follows TCRdb's listing. This chain uses TRBV14 with TRBJ2-2; the D call in the table, TRBD2, was not verified against the DNA. CDR1 and CDR2 (germline): SGHDN, FVKESK. The CDR3 length is 20 residues, termini included. CDR3 in amino acids: CASSYGLAGVGGGTPGSCFL.